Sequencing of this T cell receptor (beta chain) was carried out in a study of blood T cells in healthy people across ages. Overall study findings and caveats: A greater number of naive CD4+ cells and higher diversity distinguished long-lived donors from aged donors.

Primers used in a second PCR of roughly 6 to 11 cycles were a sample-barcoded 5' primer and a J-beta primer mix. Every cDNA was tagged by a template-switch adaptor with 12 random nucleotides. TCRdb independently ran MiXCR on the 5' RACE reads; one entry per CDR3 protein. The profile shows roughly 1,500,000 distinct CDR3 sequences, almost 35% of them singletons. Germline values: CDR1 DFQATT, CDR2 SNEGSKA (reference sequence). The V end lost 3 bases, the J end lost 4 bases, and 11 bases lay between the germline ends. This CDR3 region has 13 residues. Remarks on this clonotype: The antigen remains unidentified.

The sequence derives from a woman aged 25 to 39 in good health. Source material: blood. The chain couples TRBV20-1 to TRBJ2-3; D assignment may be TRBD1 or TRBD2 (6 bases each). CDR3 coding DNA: TGCAGTGCTAGTAGTGGGGGGCCAGATACGCAGTATTTT. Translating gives CSASSGGPDTQYF.